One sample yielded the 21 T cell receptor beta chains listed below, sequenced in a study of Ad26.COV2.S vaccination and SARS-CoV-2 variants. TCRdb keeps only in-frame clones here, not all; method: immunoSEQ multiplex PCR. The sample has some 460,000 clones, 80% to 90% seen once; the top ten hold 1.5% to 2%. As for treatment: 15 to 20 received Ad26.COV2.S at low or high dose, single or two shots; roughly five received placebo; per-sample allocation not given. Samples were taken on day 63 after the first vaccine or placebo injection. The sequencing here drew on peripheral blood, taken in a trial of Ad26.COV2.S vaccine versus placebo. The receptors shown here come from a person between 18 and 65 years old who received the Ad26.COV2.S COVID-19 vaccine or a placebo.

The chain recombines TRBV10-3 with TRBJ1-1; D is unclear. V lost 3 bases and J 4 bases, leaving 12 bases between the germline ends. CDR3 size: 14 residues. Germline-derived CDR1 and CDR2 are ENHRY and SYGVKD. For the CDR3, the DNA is TGTGCCATCAGTGACCCCAGACTTGGCACTGAAGCTTTCTTT. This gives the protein CAISDPRLGTEAFF.

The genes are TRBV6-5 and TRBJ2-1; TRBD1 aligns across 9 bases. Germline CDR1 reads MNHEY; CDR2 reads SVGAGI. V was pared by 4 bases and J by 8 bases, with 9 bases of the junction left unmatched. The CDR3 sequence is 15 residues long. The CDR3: CASSSGTGLAYEQFF. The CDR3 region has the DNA TGTGCCAGCAGTTCCGGGACAGGGCTAGCATATGAGCAGTTCTTC.

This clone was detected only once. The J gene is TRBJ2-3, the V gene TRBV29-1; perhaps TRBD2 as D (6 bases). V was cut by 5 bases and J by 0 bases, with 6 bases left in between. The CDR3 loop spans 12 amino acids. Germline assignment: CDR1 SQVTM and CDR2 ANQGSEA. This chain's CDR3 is CSVSGSTDTQYF. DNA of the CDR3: TGCAGCGTTAGCGGGAGCACAGATACGCAGTATTTT.

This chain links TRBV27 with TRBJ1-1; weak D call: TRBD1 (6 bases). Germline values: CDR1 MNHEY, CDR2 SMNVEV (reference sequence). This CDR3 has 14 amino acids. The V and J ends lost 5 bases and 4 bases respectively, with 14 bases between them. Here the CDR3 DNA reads TGTGCCAGCAGTGGGGGGGCCACCGGCACTGAAGCTTTCTTT. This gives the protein CASSGGATGTEAFF.

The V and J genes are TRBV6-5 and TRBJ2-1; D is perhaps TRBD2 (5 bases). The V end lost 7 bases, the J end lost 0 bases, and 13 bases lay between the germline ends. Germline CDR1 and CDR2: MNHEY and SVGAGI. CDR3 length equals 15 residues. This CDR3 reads CASKKERSSYNEQFF. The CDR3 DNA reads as TGTGCCAGCAAAAAGGAGCGGAGCTCCTACAATGAGCAGTTCTTC.

The CDR3 reads CASSPSSRMNTGELFF. In nucleotides, the CDR3 is TGTGCCAGCTCACCATCCTCACGGATGAACACCGGGGAGCTGTTTTTT. V is TRBV18 and J is TRBJ2-2, with D unresolved. Germline V gene lookup returns CDR1 KGHSH and CDR2 LQKENI. Trimming shortened V by 2 bases and J by 1 base, and 11 bases separated the two germline ends. The length of the CDR3 is 16 residues.

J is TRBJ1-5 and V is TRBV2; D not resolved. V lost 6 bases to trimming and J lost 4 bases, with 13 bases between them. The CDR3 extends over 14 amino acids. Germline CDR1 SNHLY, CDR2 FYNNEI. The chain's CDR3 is CASSAWTSNQPQHF. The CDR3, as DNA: TGTGCCAGCAGCGCTTGGACCTCAAATCAGCCCCAGCATTTT.

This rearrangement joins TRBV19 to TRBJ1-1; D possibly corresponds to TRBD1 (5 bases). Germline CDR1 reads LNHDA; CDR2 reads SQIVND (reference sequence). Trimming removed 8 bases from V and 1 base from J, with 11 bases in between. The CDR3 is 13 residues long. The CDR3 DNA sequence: TGTGCCAGTCGACAGTTACGGAACACTGAAGCTTTCTTT. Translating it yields CASRQLRNTEAFF. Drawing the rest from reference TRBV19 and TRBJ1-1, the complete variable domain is DGGITQSPKYLFRKEGQNVTLSCEQNLNHDAMYWYRQDPGQGLRLIYYSQIVNDFQKGDIAEGYSVSREKKESFPLTVTSAQKNPTAFYLCASRQLRNTEAFFGQGTRLTVV.

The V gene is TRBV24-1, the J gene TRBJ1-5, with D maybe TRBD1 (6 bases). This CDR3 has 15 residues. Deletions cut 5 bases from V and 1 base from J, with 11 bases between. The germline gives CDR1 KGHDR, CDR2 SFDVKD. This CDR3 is CATSGGGPSNQPQHF. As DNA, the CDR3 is TGTGCCACCAGTGGAGGGGGACCCAGCAATCAGCCCCAGCATTTT.

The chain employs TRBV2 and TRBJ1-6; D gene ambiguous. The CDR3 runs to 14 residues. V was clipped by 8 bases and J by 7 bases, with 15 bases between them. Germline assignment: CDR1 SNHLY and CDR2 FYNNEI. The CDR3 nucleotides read TGTGCCAGCGGAGGACTTGCGACGAATTCACCCCTCCACTTT. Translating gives CASGGLATNSPLHF.

The CDR3 DNA follows: TGTGCCAGCAGCGCCGGGACAAGAAACACCATATATTTT. Its translation is CASSAGTRNTIYF. V is TRBV27 and J is TRBJ1-3, with D possibly TRBD1 on 6 matching bases. Germline lookup yields CDR1 MNHEY and CDR2 SMNVEV (reference sequence). The CDR3 is 13 residues long. Trimming removed 6 bases from V and 5 bases from J, with 11 bases in between.

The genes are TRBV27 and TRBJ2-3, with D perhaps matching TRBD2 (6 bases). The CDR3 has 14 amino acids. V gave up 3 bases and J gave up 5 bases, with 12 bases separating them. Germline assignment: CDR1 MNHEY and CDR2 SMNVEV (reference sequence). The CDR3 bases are TGTGCCAGCAGTTTGGGCCGGGAGATAGATACGCAGTATTTT. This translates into CASSLGREIDTQYF.

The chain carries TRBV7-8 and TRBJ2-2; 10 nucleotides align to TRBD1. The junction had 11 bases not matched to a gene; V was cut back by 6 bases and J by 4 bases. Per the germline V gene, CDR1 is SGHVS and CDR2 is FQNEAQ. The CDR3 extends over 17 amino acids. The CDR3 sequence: CASRLDVWTGGTGELFF. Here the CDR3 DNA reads TGTGCCAGCAGACTCGATGTTTGGACAGGGGGCACCGGGGAGCTGTTTTTT.

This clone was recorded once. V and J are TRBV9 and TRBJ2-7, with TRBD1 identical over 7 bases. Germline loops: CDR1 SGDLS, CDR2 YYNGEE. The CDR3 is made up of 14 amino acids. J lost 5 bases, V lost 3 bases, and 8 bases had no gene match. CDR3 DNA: TGTGCCAGCAGCGCGAGACAGGGATGGGACGAGCAGTACTTC. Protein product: CASSARQGWDEQYF.

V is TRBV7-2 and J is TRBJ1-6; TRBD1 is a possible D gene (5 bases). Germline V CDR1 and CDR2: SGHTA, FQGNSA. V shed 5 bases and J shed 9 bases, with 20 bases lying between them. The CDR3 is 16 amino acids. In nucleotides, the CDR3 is TGTGCCAGCAGCCCCCCCGGCGGGGGTCGGGTTTCACCCCTCCACTTT. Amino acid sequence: CASSPPGGGRVSPLHF.

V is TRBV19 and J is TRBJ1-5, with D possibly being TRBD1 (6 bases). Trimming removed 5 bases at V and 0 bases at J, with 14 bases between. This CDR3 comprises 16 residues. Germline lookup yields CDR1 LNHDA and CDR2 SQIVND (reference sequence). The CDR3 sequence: CASSWGGLHSNQPQHF. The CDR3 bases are TGTGCCAGTAGTTGGGGGGGCTTGCATAGCAATCAGCCCCAGCATTTT. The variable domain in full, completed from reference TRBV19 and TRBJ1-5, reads DGGITQSPKYLFRKEGQNVTLSCEQNLNHDAMYWYRQDPGQGLRLIYYSQIVNDFQKGDIAEGYSVSREKKESFPLTVTSAQKNPTAFYLCASSWGGLHSNQPQHFGDGTRLSIL.

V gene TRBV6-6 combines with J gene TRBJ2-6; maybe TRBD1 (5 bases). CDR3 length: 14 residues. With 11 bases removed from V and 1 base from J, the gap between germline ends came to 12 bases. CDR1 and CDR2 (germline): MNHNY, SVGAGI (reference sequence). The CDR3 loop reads CAGKGISGANVLTF. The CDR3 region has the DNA TGTGCCGGGAAGGGGATATCTGGGGCCAACGTCCTGACTTTC.

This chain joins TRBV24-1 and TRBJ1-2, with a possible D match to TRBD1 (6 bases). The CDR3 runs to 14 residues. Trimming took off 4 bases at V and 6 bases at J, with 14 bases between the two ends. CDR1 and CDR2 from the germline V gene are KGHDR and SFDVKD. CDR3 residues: CATSDRGGLNGYTF. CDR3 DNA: TGTGCCACCAGTGACAGGGGAGGCCTGAATGGCTACACCTTC.

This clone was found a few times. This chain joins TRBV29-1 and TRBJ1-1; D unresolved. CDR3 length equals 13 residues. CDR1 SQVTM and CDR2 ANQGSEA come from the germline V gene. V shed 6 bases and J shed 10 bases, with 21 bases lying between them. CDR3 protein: CSVLRTFTPGAFF. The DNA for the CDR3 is TGCAGCGTACTACGGACGTTTACGCCGGGAGCTTTCTTT.

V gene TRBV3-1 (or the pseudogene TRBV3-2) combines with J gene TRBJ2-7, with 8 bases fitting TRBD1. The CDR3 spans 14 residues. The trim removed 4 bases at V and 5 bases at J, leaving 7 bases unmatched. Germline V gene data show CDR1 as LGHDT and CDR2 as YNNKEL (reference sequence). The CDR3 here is CASSLGQVFDEQYF. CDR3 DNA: TGTGCCAGCAGCCTGGGACAGGTTTTCGACGAGCAGTACTTC.

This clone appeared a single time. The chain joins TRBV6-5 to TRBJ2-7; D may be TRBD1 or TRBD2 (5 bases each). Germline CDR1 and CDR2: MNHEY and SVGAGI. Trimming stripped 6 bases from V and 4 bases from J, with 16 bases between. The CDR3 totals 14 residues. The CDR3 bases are TGTGCCAGCAGCCGGGACCCTGTTCTTTACGAGCAGTACTTC. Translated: CASSRDPVLYEQYF.